The rows below give T cell receptor beta chains drawn from one sample of a study of regulatory dendritic cells for organ transplantation. Measured with immunoSEQ multiplex PCR; TCRdb has only the in-frame clones, and not every one. This table holds about 34,000 clones, 70% to 90% found once. The sample taken for sequencing was naive CD4+ T cells from blood. The receptor set was obtained from a human donor in good health. CDR3s include the opening cysteine and the closing phenylalanine or tryptophan. Each record gives: J gene, CDR3 length, clone size, D gene, V gene, CDR3 DNA, CDR3 protein. The D gene is left open where the match is weak. Expanded clones get a size class; other rows say once, few or many, or leave the size out.

TRBJ2-7,14,.,TRBD2,TRBV5-8,TGTGCCAGCGGGGCCGGACTAGCGGAAGGAGAGCAGTACTTC,CASGAGLAEGEQYF
TRBJ2-1,13,.,.,TRBV10-1,TGCGCCAGCAGTCGGAGCAGCTACAATGAGCAGTTCTTC,CASSRSSYNEQFF
TRBJ2-5,12,.,TRBD1,TRBV30,TGTGCCTGGAGTGCCCTACGGGACAGGCGGTACTTC,CAWSALRDRRYF
TRBJ1-4,15,.,TRBD1,TRBV2,TGTGCCAGCAGGGGCACCGGACAGGGTGCTGAAAAACTGTTTTTT,CASRGTGQGAEKLFF
TRBJ2-3,14,.,TRBD1,TRBV4-3,TGCGCCAGCAGCCCAGGGACAGTGACAGATACGCAGTATTTT,CASSPGTVTDTQYF
TRBJ1-6,14,.,.,TRBV5-1,TGCGCCAGCAGCTTGGATGCGGGTAGCTCACCCCTCCACTTT,CASSLDAGSSPLHF
TRBJ2-1,16,.,TRBD2,TRBV4-2,TGTGCCAGCAGCCAGGCCGGGACTAGGACCTACAATGAGCAGTTCTTC,CASSQAGTRTYNEQFF
TRBJ2-7,14,.,TRBD1,TRBV2,TGTGCCAGCAGTCCCGGGACAGGGCTCTACGAGCAGTACTTC,CASSPGTGLYEQYF
TRBJ1-5,18,.,.,TRBV21-1,TGTGCCAGCAGCAAATCGGTCTTTCTGTCGCCGACAAATCAGCCCCAGCATTTT,CASSKSVFLSPTNQPQHF
TRBJ2-7,13,.,.,TRBV18,TGTGCCAGCTCAACCCGGGGTCAAGACGAGCAGTACTTC,CASSTRGQDEQYF
TRBJ2-7,21,.,.,TRBV30,TGTGCCTGGAGTGTACGATCTAATCTACGTTCTTATCAGGGGGGGAACTACGAGCAGTACTTC,CAWSVRSNLRSYQGGNYEQYF
TRBJ1-5,15,.,.,TRBV7-2,TGTGCCAGCAGCTTAGATACAAGCACTAATCAGCCCCAGCATTTT,CASSLDTSTNQPQHF
TRBJ1-5,15,.,.,TRBV6-1,TGTGCCAGCAGTGACGTAGGGTTAGGCAATCAGCCCCAGCATTTT,CASSDVGLGNQPQHF
TRBJ1-2,14,.,.,TRBV2,TGTGCCAGCACCTCTGGAGGCGGAGTCTATGGCTACACCTTC,CASTSGGGVYGYTF
TRBJ2-1,13,.,TRBD2,TRBV14,TGTGCCAGCAGCCAAGATTGGCAAGGACTAGCAGTCTTC,CASSQDWQGLAVF
TRBJ1-1,14,once,TRBD1,TRBV6-5,TGTGCCAGCAGTTATGAGGGGGCTGCCACTGAAGCTTTCTTT,CASSYEGAATEAFF
TRBJ1-5,11,.,.,TRBV2,TGTGCCAGCAGTCTCGGACAGCCCCAGCATTTT,CASSLGQPQHF
TRBJ2-7,12,.,.,TRBV28,TGTGCCAGCAGTTCCCCCGGGTACGAGCAGTACTTC,CASSSPGYEQYF
TRBJ2-4,13,.,TRBD1,TRBV30,TGTGCCTGGAGGTTGTGGGACAGGGGAATTCAGTACTTC,CAWRLWDRGIQYF
TRBJ1-3,15,.,.,TRBV9,TGTGCCAGCCGTAGGACGCAAACACCTGGAAACACCATATATTTT,CASRRTQTPGNTIYF
TRBJ1-1,17,few,.,TRBV2,TGTGCCAGCACTACGCCCCCGTGGCCCTCGGATGGGTCTGAAGCTTTCTTT,CASTTPPWPSDGSEAFF
TRBJ2-1,17,once,TRBD2,TRBV7-2,TGTGCCAGCAGCTTAGCTCGGACTAGAAGCTCCTACAATGAGCAGTTCTTC,CASSLARTRSSYNEQFF
TRBJ2-3,14,.,.,TRBV2,TGTGCCAGCAGTGGGACAGTTAGCACAGATACGCAGTATTTT,CASSGTVSTDTQYF
TRBJ2-2,15,.,TRBD2,TRBV11-2,TGTGCCAGCAGCTTACTAGCGGGGAAAACCGGGGAGCTGTTTTTT,CASSLLAGKTGELFF
TRBJ1-4,15,.,TRBD1,TRBV28,TGTGCCAGCAGTTGGTCGGACAGGGGAAGCGAAAAACTGTTTTTT,CASSWSDRGSEKLFF
TRBJ1-1,15,.,.,TRBV9,TGTGCCAGCAGCGCCGGGGGGTTATTGAACACTGAAGCTTTCTTT,CASSAGGLLNTEAFF
TRBJ1-1,13,.,.,TRBV6-1,TGTGCCAGCAGTTTAAGGGGCGAAACTGAAGCTTTCTTT,CASSLRGETEAFF
TRBJ1-5,13,.,TRBD1,TRBV30,TGTGCCTGGAATACAGGGGAATATCAGCCCCAGCATTTT,CAWNTGEYQPQHF
TRBJ1-2,17,.,.,TRBV7-9,TGTGCCAGCAGCTCAAACCTAGTTCAGGTTATCGGCTATGGCTACACCTTC,CASSSNLVQVIGYGYTF
TRBJ1-6,14,few,.,TRBV5-4,TGTGCCAGCAGCTTGGATGTAGTTAGCTCACCCCTCCACTTT,CASSLDVVSSPLHF
TRBJ2-4,17,.,.,TRBV19,TGTGCCAGTAGTATAGTGGCGGGGATTTTAGCCAAAAACATTCAGTACTTC,CASSIVAGILAKNIQYF
TRBJ1-2,15,.,.,TRBV27,TGTGCCAGCAGCCCCATAGGTGGGGCTAACTATGGCTACACCTTC,CASSPIGGANYGYTF
TRBJ1-1,13,.,.,TRBV6-4,TGTGCCAGCAGTGTTCGAGGGGACACTGAAGCTTTCTTT,CASSVRGDTEAFF
TRBJ2-7,11,.,.,TRBV28,TGTGCCAGCAGTTCCTCCTACGAGCAGTACTTC,CASSSSYEQYF
TRBJ2-3,18,.,TRBD2,TRBV5-4,TGTGCCAGCAGCTTTGGGACTAGCGGGCTCCCTAGCACAGATACGCAGTATTTT,CASSFGTSGLPSTDTQYF
TRBJ2-7,14,.,TRBD1,TRBV19,TGTGCCAGTAGTAGGACAGGGAAGGCGTACGAGCAGTACTTC,CASSRTGKAYEQYF
TRBJ2-7,15,once,.,TRBV9,TGTGCCAGCAGCGTAGATTCAGGGACGGTTTACGAGCAGTACTTC,CASSVDSGTVYEQYF
TRBJ2-2,18,.,TRBD2,TRBV28,TGTGCCAGCAGTCCTACTAGCGGGAGGGCCGGAGGGACCGGGGAGCTGTTTTTT,CASSPTSGRAGGTGELFF
TRBJ2-5,14,.,.,TRBV6-5,TGTGCCAGCAGTTACATAGGACAGAGAGAGACCCAGTACTTC,CASSYIGQRETQYF
TRBJ1-2,13,once,TRBD1,TRBV30,TGTGCCTGGAGTGTGGGCAGGGGGTATGGCTACACCTTC,CAWSVGRGYGYTF
TRBJ2-3,14,.,.,TRBV15,TGTGCCACCAGCAGAGAACTTCTTCCGGATACGCAGTATTTT,CATSRELLPDTQYF
TRBJ2-5,13,.,TRBD2,TRBV19,TGTGCCAGTGGGAGGGAACCCCAAGAGACCCAGTACTTC,CASGREPQETQYF
TRBJ2-2,16,.,.,TRBV4-1,TGCGCCAGCAGCCACCTTCCGGGACACAACACCGGGGAGCTGTTTTTT,CASSHLPGHNTGELFF
TRBJ2-7,14,.,.,TRBV19,TGTGCCAGTAGTATACGAGAGAGGTCCTACGAGCAGTACTTC,CASSIRERSYEQYF
TRBJ2-2,13,.,.,TRBV2,TGTGCCAGCAGTCGAAGGGGACCCGGGGAGCTGTTTTTT,CASSRRGPGELFF
TRBJ2-1,15,once,TRBD2,TRBV6-5,TGTGCCAGCAGCCTAACTAGCGGGAGGCGCAATGAGCAGTTCTTC,CASSLTSGRRNEQFF
TRBJ1-4,15,.,TRBD1,TRBV19,TGTGCCAGTAGTATCAGAGGGGGCTGGAATGAAAAACTGTTTTTT,CASSIRGGWNEKLFF
TRBJ2-2,14,.,.,TRBV7-2,TGTGCCAGCATCTCCCCGGTTCTGACCGGGGAGCTGTTTTTT,CASISPVLTGELFF
TRBJ2-5,13,.,.,TRBV18,TGTGCCAGCTCACCAGAGGGGTCGGAGACCCAGTACTTC,CASSPEGSETQYF
TRBJ2-5,15,once,.,TRBV6-1,TGTGCCAGCAGTCCGGGTGCCACACCAAAAGAGACCCAGTACTTC,CASSPGATPKETQYF
TRBJ2-1,17,.,.,TRBV19,TGTGCCAGTAGTATCGGCGGGTCGTCAGGGATCCGCAATGAGCAGTTCTTC,CASSIGGSSGIRNEQFF
TRBJ2-1,14,.,.,TRBV30,TGTGCCTGGATCGGCGGCTCCTCCTACAATGAGCAGTTCTTC,CAWIGGSSYNEQFF